Listed below are T cell receptor beta chains from one sample, sequenced in a study of blood T cell repertoires in COVID-19. The protocol was immunoSEQ multiplex PCR, while the TCRdb copy is restricted to in-frame clones and leaves out a portion. The sample has about 50,000 clones, around 86% seen once; the top ten hold approximately 2%. The sequencing sample was made of peripheral blood. The receptors were sampled from an older woman with acute or convalescent COVID-19. CDR3s leave out the opening cysteine and the closing phenylalanine or tryptophan.

V	length	J	CDR3
TRBV3-1/TRBV3-2	13	TRBJ2-5	ASSQVQGAGETQY
TRBV4-1	13	TRBJ2-2	ASSRGQANTGELF
TRBV10-3	10	TRBJ1-2	AISEGLWGYT
TRBV19	12	TRBJ1-5	ASSTGAGNQPQH
TRBV6-5	11	TRBJ1-1	ASITDRLIGAF
TRBV5-5	12	TRBJ1-5	ASSFTGGSQPQH
TRBV5-6	11	TRBJ1-2	ASSKNTNYGYT
TRBV4-1	13	TRBJ1-5	ASSQEAEYNQPQH
TRBV6-7	14	TRBJ1-1	ASSFRDTILDRVAF
TRBV18	13	TRBJ2-1	ASSPPGLRTREQF
TRBV7-2	13	TRBJ2-5	ASSAPGQGYKTQY
TRBV28	12	TRBJ1-5	ASKGGLSSQPQH
TRBV10-3	11	TRBJ1-1	AISDRVNTEAF
TRBV7-9	15	TRBJ2-5	ASRGLAGGPGQETQY
TRBV29-1	12	TRBJ1-5	SAQEGRGSQPQH
TRBV27	13	TRBJ1-5	ASSFGHPSNQPQH
TRBV19	15	TRBJ2-7	ASSIDQFDRSSYEQY
TRBV7-8	11	TRBJ2-7	ASSYTSSYEQY
TRBV9	15	TRBJ2-1	ASSAPGGDPVVNEQF
TRBV5-5	11	TRBJ1-1	ASSLSGAQGAF
TRBV19	13	TRBJ1-1	ASRMGQGGNTEAF
TRBV6-1	14	TRBJ1-5	ASSGKTGGGGQPQH
TRBV3-1/TRBV3-2	14	TRBJ2-7	ASSQGRGAHLEEQY
TRBV18	14	TRBJ1-5	ASSPGPRGSNQPQH
TRBV27	11	TRBJ1-3	ASSFGVGNTIY
TRBV9	13	TRBJ2-5	ASSVGREYQETQY